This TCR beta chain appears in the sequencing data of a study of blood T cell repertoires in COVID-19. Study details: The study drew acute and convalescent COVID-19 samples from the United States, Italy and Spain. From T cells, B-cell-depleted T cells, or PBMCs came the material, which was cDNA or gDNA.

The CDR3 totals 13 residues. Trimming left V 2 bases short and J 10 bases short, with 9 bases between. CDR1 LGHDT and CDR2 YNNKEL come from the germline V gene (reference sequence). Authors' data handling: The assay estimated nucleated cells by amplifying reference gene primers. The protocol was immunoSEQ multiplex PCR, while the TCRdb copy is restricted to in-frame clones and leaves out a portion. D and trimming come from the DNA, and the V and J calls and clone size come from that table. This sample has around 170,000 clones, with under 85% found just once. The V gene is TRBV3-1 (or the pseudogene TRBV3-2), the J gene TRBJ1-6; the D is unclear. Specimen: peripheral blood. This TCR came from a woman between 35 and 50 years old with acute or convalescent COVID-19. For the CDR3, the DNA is TGTGCCAGCAGCCAAAGGCGGGCATCACCCCTCCACTTT. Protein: CASSQRRASPLHF.